The clone carrying this T cell receptor (beta chain) was seen many times. What it recognizes is unknown. The library was built from roughly 400 ng RNA with molecular barcoded adaptors for alpha/delta and beta/gamma chains. TCRdb passed the reads through MiXCR, listing each CDR3 protein once. Of more than 45,000 distinct CDR3 sequences in the sample, around 12% were seen once. The germline CDR1 and CDR2 sequences are LNHNV and YYDKDF (reference sequence). The ends were cut back, 5 bases at V and 10 bases at J, with 18 bases in the middle. The CDR3 is 14 amino acids. These data come from a study of read filtering for tumor transcriptome and immune sequencing. Background on the study: Mean patient age was 65.9 years, range roughly 40 to 85; 17 male, roughly 14 female.

The study, taken as a whole, reports: Correlation between methods rose after single-read clonotypes were removed.

The TCR was taken from a donor at least 40 years old with multiple myeloma. Sequences were obtained from a population of CD138-negative cells sorted from bone marrow. The V gene is TRBV15, the J gene TRBJ2-1; D might be TRBD2 (6 bases). CDR3: CATSLRDSGTEQFF. The CDR3 DNA sequence: TGTGCCACCAGCTTAAGGGACTCCGGAACGGAGCAGTTCTTC.